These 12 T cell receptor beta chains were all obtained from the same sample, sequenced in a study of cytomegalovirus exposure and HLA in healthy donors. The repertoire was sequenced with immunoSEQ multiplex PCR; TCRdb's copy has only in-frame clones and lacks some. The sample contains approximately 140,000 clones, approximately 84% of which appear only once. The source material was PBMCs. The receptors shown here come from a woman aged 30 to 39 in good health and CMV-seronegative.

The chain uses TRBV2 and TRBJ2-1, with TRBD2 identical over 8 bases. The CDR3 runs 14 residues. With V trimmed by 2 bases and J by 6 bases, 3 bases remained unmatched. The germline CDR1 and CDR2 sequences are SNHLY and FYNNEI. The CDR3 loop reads CASSENGGANEQFF. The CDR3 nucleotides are TGTGCCAGCAGTGAAAACGGGGGGGCCAATGAGCAGTTCTTC.

CDR3 sequence (DNA): TGTGCCAGCAGCCAAGTAGCGGGGGGCAGGAACAATGAGCAGTTCTTC. Translating gives CASSQVAGGRNNEQFF. This chain joins TRBV4-2 and TRBJ2-1; 10 bases agree with TRBD2. The CDR3 extends over 16 amino acids. Germline V lookup: CDR1 LGHNA, CDR2 YNFKEQ. Unmatched junction bases numbered 5, after V lost 1 base and J lost 5 bases.

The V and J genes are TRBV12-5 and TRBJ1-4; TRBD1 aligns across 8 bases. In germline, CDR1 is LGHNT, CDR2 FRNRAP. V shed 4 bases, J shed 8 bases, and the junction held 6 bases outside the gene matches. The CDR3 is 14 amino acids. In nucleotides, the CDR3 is TGTGCTAGTGGTTCAGGACAGGGCGGGGAAAAACTGTTTTTT. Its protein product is CASGSGQGGEKLFF.

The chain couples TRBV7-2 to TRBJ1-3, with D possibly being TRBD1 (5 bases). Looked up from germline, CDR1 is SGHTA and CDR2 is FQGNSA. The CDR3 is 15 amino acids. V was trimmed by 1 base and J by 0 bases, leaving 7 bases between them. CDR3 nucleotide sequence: TGTGCCAGCAGCTTAGGGACAAGCTCTGGAAACACCATATATTTT. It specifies CASSLGTSSGNTIYF.

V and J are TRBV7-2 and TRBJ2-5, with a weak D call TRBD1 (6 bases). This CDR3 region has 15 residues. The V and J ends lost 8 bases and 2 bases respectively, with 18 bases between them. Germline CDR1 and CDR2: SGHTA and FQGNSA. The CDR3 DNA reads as TGTGCCAGCGCGAAGGGGGTCGTACGGCAAGAGACCCAGTACTTC. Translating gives CASAKGVVRQETQYF.

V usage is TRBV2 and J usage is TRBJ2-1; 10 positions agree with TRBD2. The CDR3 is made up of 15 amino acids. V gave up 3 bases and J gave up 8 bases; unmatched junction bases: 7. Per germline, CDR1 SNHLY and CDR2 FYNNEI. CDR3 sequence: CASSEGLAGVDEQFF. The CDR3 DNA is TGTGCCAGCAGTGAGGGGCTAGCGGGGGTCGATGAGCAGTTCTTC. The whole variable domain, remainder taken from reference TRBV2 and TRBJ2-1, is EPEVTQTPSHQVTQMGQEVILRCVPISNHLYFYWYRQILGQKVEFLVSFYNNEISEKSEIFDDQFSVERPDGSNFTLKIRSTKLEDSAMYFCASSEGLAGVDEQFFGPGTRLTVL.

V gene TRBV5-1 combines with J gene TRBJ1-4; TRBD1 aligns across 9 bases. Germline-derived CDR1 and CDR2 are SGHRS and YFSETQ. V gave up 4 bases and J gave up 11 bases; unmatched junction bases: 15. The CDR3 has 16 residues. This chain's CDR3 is CASSQAGTGNLEKLFF. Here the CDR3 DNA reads TGCGCCAGCAGCCAGGCCGGGACAGGGAACTTGGAGAAACTGTTTTTT.

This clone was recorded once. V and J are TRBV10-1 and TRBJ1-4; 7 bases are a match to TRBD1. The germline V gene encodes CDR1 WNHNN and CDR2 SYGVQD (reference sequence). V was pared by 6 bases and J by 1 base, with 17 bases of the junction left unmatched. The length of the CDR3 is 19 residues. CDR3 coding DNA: TGCGCCAGCAGATCAAATGCCCGAGGGGGCTTGGAAACTAATGAAAAACTGTTTTTT. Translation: CASRSNARGGLETNEKLFF.

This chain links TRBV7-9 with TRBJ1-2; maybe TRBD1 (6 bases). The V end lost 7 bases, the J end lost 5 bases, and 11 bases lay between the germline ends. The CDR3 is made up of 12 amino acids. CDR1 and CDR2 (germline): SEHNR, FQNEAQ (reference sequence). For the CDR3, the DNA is TGTGCCAGCACCCCCAGGGGTTATGGCTACACCTTC. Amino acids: CASTPRGYGYTF.

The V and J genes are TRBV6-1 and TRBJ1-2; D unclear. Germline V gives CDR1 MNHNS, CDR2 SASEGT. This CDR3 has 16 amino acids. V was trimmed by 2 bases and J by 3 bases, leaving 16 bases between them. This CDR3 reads CASSEPPAAGDYGYTF. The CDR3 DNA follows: TGTGCCAGCAGTGAACCGCCGGCTGCCGGGGACTATGGCTACACCTTC.

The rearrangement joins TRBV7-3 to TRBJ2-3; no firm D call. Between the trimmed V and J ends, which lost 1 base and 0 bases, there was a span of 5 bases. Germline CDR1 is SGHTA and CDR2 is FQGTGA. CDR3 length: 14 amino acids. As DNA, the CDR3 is TGTGCCAGCAGCTTAAGGCACAGCACAGATACGCAGTATTTT. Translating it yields CASSLRHSTDTQYF.

This CDR3 is CASSVWQGAGGYTF. The CDR3 DNA reads as TGTGCCAGCAGCGTTTGGCAGGGGGCCGGTGGCTACACCTTC. This chain joins TRBV9 and TRBJ1-2; 8 bases align to TRBD1. The germline CDR1 and CDR2 sequences are SGDLS and YYNGEE. The CDR3 loop spans 14 amino acids. V was pared by 2 bases and J by 7 bases, with 7 bases of the junction left unmatched.